The sample holds one count of the clone carrying this T cell receptor (beta chain). V was pared by 10 bases and J by 2 bases, with 14 bases of the junction left unmatched. Germline values: CDR1 LNHDA, CDR2 SQIVND (reference sequence). The CDR3 extends over 16 amino acids. Seattle researchers signed up patients amid active infection and tracked them longitudinally. The data were taken from a study of blood T cell repertoires in COVID-19. Study context: Acute and convalescent COVID-19 samples came from the United States, Italy and Spain. T cells, B-cell-depleted T cells, or PBMCs supplied cDNA or gDNA.

Per the original methods: Amplification of reference gene primers provided the estimated nucleated cell counts. TCRdb's table, derived via immunoSEQ multiplex PCR, lists solely in-frame clones and lacks some. V, J and clone size derive from that table, while D and trimming were established from the DNA sequence. Here the sample spans tens of thousands of clones, 81% being singletons. The sample comprised peripheral blood. The V gene is TRBV19, the J gene TRBJ2-3; 8 positions agree with TRBD2. This clonotype was obtained from a man at least 80 years old with COVID-19, enrolled during active disease. CDR3 residues: CATIPGLGSDTDTQYF. CDR3 coding DNA: TGTGCCACCATCCCGGGACTAGGGTCGGACACAGATACGCAGTATTTT.